The next 13 T cell receptor beta chains were all read from a single sample in a study of human T cells and chemical hapten exposure. The sample's time point: patch test 1, 2 weeks after DPC sensitization. Treatment given: therapeutic diphenylcyclopropenone sensitization with weekly scalp DPC. TCRdb ran MiXCR on the RACE reads and lists one entry per CDR3 protein. The sample includes 65,000 to 85,000 distinct CDR3 sequences, 10% seen only once; the top ten take around 1.5%. The sequences come from whole blood, collected in connection with sensitization to the hapten diphenylcyclopropenone (DPC). The receptor source for this set is a woman in her 50s with alopecia areata. Some clones in this sample may be carry-over from other donors' samples.

This clonotype has a handful of counts. In nucleotides, the CDR3 is TGTGCCAGCAGCCCCCGGACAGGGGCGAGCACCGGGGAGCTGTTTTTT. Residues: CASSPRTGASTGELFF. V gene TRBV7-2 combines with J gene TRBJ2-2; TRBD1 agrees at 9 bases. With 5 bases clipped from V and 4 bases from J, the junction kept 8 bases outside the gene matches. The CDR3 has 16 amino acids. Germline loops: CDR1 SGHTA, CDR2 FQGNSA.

The chain links TRBV24-1 to TRBJ1-1, with D uncertain. The CDR3 is 13 amino acids. Trimming stripped 7 bases from V and 4 bases from J, with 12 bases between. The germline V gene has CDR1 KGHDR and CDR2 SFDVKD. DNA for the CDR3: TGTGCCACCAGGGGGTCCCTCGGCACTGAAGCTTTCTTT. Its translation is CATRGSLGTEAFF.

The rearrangement joins TRBV12-3 or TRBV12-4 to TRBJ1-6; 7 bases align to TRBD1. The CDR3 loop spans 14 amino acids. V lost 6 bases to trimming and J lost 5 bases; unmatched junction nucleotides: 4. CDR3 nucleotides: TGTGCCAGCAGGCCCGGGACAGATAATTCACCCCTCCACTTT. Translated: CASRPGTDNSPLHF.

V usage is TRBV6-5 and J usage is TRBJ2-1, with D perhaps TRBD2 (5 bases). The CDR3 runs to 17 residues. Germline V gives CDR1 MNHEY, CDR2 SVGAGI. The V and J ends lost 4 bases and 3 bases respectively, with 19 bases between them. For the CDR3, the DNA is TGTGCCAGCAGTTTAGAGCGGCCCTCCGGAGGCTACAATGAGCAGTTCTTC. This codes for CASSLERPSGGYNEQFF.

The chain couples TRBV3-1 to TRBJ2-5, with no clear D. V was pared by 1 base and J by 2 bases, with 8 bases between. The CDR3 extends over 14 amino acids. Germline lookup yields CDR1 LGHDT and CDR2 YNNKEL (reference sequence). The CDR3 DNA reads as TGTGCCAGCAGCCAAGGACGCCGACAAGAGACCCAGTACTTC. As protein: CASSQGRRQETQYF.

This clonotype was observed a handful of times. This chain uses TRBV20-1 with TRBJ2-7; 11 positions agree with TRBD2. The trim removed 8 bases at V and 2 bases at J, leaving 11 bases unmatched. The CDR3 extends over 15 amino acids. Germline assignment: CDR1 DFQATT and CDR2 SNEGSKA (reference sequence). CDR3 bases: TGCAGTCTTCAAGTTCTTAGCGGGAGGGCCTACGAGCAGTACTTC. It encodes CSLQVLSGRAYEQYF.

V gene TRBV20-1 combines with J gene TRBJ1-5; D unresolved. The CDR3 is made up of 13 amino acids. CDR1 DFQATT and CDR2 SNEGSKA come from the germline V gene (reference sequence). Trimming removed 1 base from V and 8 bases from J, with 12 bases in between. The CDR3 is CSARAGGGEPQHF. DNA of the CDR3: TGCAGTGCTAGAGCTGGCGGTGGGGAGCCCCAGCATTTT.

This clonotype has a handful of counts. This chain joins TRBV27 and TRBJ1-6, with D maybe TRBD1 (6 bases). V dropped 2 bases and J dropped 10 bases, with 9 bases sitting between them. The CDR3 runs 13 residues. Germline V gene sequence: CDR1 MNHEY, CDR2 SMNVEV (reference sequence). The CDR3 DNA reads TGTGCCAGCAGTTTAGGGGGACACTCACCCCTCCACTTT. Translated: CASSLGGHSPLHF.

This clonotype was seen at least ten times. The V call is TRBV5-8, the J call TRBJ1-4; D is ambiguous. The CDR3 runs 15 residues. The V end lost 4 bases, the J end lost 4 bases, and 14 bases lay between the germline ends. Germline-derived CDR1 and CDR2 are SGHTS and YDEGEE. CDR3 DNA sequence: TGTGCCAGCAGCCTTAAGGGCGCCGGTAATGAAAAACTGTTTTTT. Translating gives CASSLKGAGNEKLFF.

This clonotype was observed many times. V is TRBV4-3 and J is TRBJ2-1; 9 bases are a match to TRBD2. CDR3 size: 16 residues. The J segment lost 3 bases and the V segment lost 0 bases, leaving 3 bases of the junction unmatched. Looked up from germline, CDR1 is LGHNA and CDR2 is YSLEER. Here the CDR3 reads CASSQETSGFYNEQFF. CDR3 coding DNA: TGCGCCAGCAGCCAAGAGACTAGCGGATTCTACAATGAGCAGTTCTTC.

This CDR3 reads CASSVTANTEAFF. In nucleotides, the CDR3 is TGTGCCAGCAGCGTCACTGCGAACACTGAAGCTTTCTTT. The chain has TRBV9 and TRBJ1-1; D is ambiguous. Germline CDR1 is SGDLS and CDR2 is YYNGEE. The CDR3 runs 13 residues. V lost 2 bases and J 1 base, leaving 6 bases between the germline ends.

This clonotype was seen a few times. This chain uses TRBV7-2 with TRBJ1-1; 12 nucleotides agree with TRBD1. The CDR3 runs to 17 residues. Germline V gives CDR1 SGHTA, CDR2 FQGNSA. Germline trimming cut 5 bases from V and 4 bases from J; bases unmatched to any gene: 11. The CDR3 spells CASSKSRDRGLGTEAFF. CDR3 coding DNA: TGTGCCAGCAGCAAGTCCCGGGACAGGGGGCTCGGCACTGAAGCTTTCTTT.

There are a few counts of this clonotype. This sequence joins TRBV20-1 and TRBJ2-1, with D perhaps given as TRBD1 or TRBD2 (5 bases each). V lost 5 bases to trimming and J lost 7 bases, with 9 bases between them. The germline gives CDR1 DFQATT, CDR2 SNEGSKA (reference sequence). CDR3 size: 11 residues. CDR3 sequence: CSAGGKNEQFF. The CDR3 nucleotides read TGCAGTGCTGGGGGAAAGAATGAGCAGTTCTTC.